These T cell receptor beta chains were read from a single sample in a study of control samples from healthy donors and cancer patients. This table comes from immunoSEQ multiplex PCR, and its TCRdb copy is limited to in-frame clones, with some not included. The sample consists of around 100,000 clones, 80% to 95% of them appearing once. The sample taken for sequencing was blood. The source is a human donor in good health. The donor label of this sample is uncertain. Both conserved end residues are part of each CDR3. The order of the fields is J gene, V gene, CDR3 protein.

TRBJ2-7 TRBV6-5 CASSYGSGQGRYEQYF
TRBJ2-1 TRBV15 CATSFRRGDYNEQFF
TRBJ1-5 TRBV19 CASKDGVTEFQPQHF
TRBJ1-1 TRBV9 CASSVKFNTEAFF
TRBJ1-4 TRBV19 CASSLSGNEKLFF
TRBJ2-2 TRBV24-1 CATSDKARAGNTGELFF
TRBJ2-1 TRBV6-6 CASSWVGQGAYNEQFF
TRBJ2-1 TRBV19 CASVQGYEQFF
TRBJ2-1 TRBV7-3 CASSNRKGFPHNEQFF
TRBJ1-4 TRBV6-5 CASRPTGQGMEKLFF
TRBJ1-5 TRBV9 CASGAPNQPQHF
TRBJ2-7 TRBV7-9 CASSLLEGYEQYF
TRBJ1-2 TRBV30 CAWSVRQGYGYTF
TRBJ1-5 TRBV29-1 CSVRTDSNQPQHF
TRBJ1-5 TRBV2 CASSPQPYQPQHF
TRBJ1-5 TRBV5-5 CASSPGTGSFQPQHF
TRBJ1-4 TRBV6-6 CASSYTVQGKDEKLFF
TRBJ1-4 TRBV2 CASRTDRVEKLFF
TRBJ2-1 TRBV30 CAWSGDRGFNNEQFF
TRBJ2-3 TRBV3-1/TRBV3-2 CASSTTSSDTQYF
TRBJ2-2 TRBV7-9 CASRSALGQGTTGELFF
TRBJ2-2 TRBV11-3 CASSLRTGNTGELFF
TRBJ2-5 TRBV2 CASTLAGLQETQYF